The 6 T cell receptor beta chains listed next were all sequenced from one sample in a study of blood T cell repertoires in COVID-19. TCRdb keeps only in-frame clones here, not all; method: immunoSEQ multiplex PCR. The sample yields 300,000 to 350,000 clones, around 91% seen once. The source material was peripheral blood. These receptors originate from a woman aged 35 to 49 with COVID-19, enrolled during active disease.

V usage is TRBV20-1 and J usage is TRBJ2-7; possible D gene TRBD1, 5 bases. V gave up 3 bases and J gave up 5 bases, with 20 bases separating them. The CDR3 totals 15 residues. Germline V gene sequence: CDR1 DFQATT, CDR2 SNEGSKA (reference sequence). The CDR3 region has the DNA TGCAGTGCTAGTGTCGACAGATCGTTTGGGGACGAGCAGTACTTC. Translating gives CSASVDRSFGDEQYF.

The chain couples TRBV2 to TRBJ1-1; D call uncertain. The CDR3 sequence is 16 residues long. V lost 2 bases to trimming and J lost 8 bases, with 21 bases between them. Germline V CDR1 and CDR2: SNHLY, FYNNEI. The chain's CDR3 is CASSERPAEGRREAFF. CDR3 nucleotide sequence: TGTGCCAGCAGTGAACGCCCAGCCGAGGGCAGACGCGAAGCTTTCTTT. Looking up the rest from reference TRBV2 and TRBJ1-1 gives the full variable domain: EPEVTQTPSHQVTQMGQEVILRCVPISNHLYFYWYRQILGQKVEFLVSFYNNEISEKSEIFDDQFSVERPDGSNFTLKIRSTKLEDSAMYFCASSERPAEGRREAFFGQGTRLTVV.

The chain couples TRBV5-5 to TRBJ1-1; a possible D gene is TRBD1 (5 bases). There are 14 residues in the CDR3. Germline CDR1 reads SGHKS; CDR2 reads YYEKEE (reference sequence). The V gene lost 1 base and the J gene lost 3 bases, with 10 bases spanning the gap. The CDR3 loop reads CASSLMQGYTEAFF. Written as DNA, the CDR3 is TGTGCCAGCAGCTTGATGCAGGGTTACACTGAAGCTTTCTTT.

The rearrangement joins TRBV4-1 to TRBJ1-5; no definite D call. Germline V gene lookup returns CDR1 MGHRA and CDR2 YSYEKL. The V end lost 2 bases, the J end lost 3 bases, and 8 bases lay between the germline ends. There are 14 residues in the CDR3. CDR3 nucleotide sequence: TGCGCCAGCAGCCAATCAAGCGTCAATCAGCCCCAGCATTTT. It translates to CASSQSSVNQPQHF.

V is TRBV6-5 and J is TRBJ1-1, with D possibly being TRBD1 (6 bases). V was shortened by 6 bases and J by 10 bases, with 18 bases between the two germline ends. Germline V gene sequence: CDR1 MNHEY, CDR2 SVGAGI. The length of the CDR3 is 13 residues. The CDR3 loop reads CASRTLERGRAFF. DNA for the CDR3: TGTGCCAGCAGGACCCTCGAGCGGGGGCGAGCTTTCTTT.

This chain uses TRBV11-1 with TRBJ2-1; 9 bases are a match to TRBD2. With 0 bases clipped from V and 7 bases from J, the junction kept 4 bases outside the gene matches. Germline V lookup: CDR1 SGHAT, CDR2 FQDESV (reference sequence). The CDR3 loop spans 15 amino acids. CDR3 bases: TGTGCCAGCAGCTTAGCCGGGACTAGCCGGAATGAGCAGTTCTTC. Translation gives CASSLAGTSRNEQFF. Full variable domain (rest looked up from reference TRBV11-1 and TRBJ2-1): EAEVAQSPRYKITEKSQAVAFWCDPISGHATLYWYRQILGQGPELLVQFQDESVVDDSQLPKDRFSAERLKGVDSTLKIQPAELGDSAMYLCASSLAGTSRNEQFFGPGTRLTVL.